The next 13 T cell receptor beta chains were all read from a single sample in a study of blood T cell repertoires in COVID-19. Assay: immunoSEQ multiplex PCR; the TCRdb copy retains only in-frame clones and omits some. The sample holds around 270,000 clones, around 88% seen once. What was sequenced was peripheral blood. The receptors were sampled from a man under 40 with active or convalescent COVID-19.

The chain joins TRBV5-6 to TRBJ2-2; 10 bases are shared with TRBD1. CDR3 size: 16 residues. Trimming removed 0 bases from V and 5 bases from J; junction bases left unmatched: 4. Germline V gene sequence: CDR1 SGHDT, CDR2 YYEEEE. CDR3 coding DNA: TGTGCCAGCAGCTTGGCCGGGACAGGGGTAACCGGGGAGCTGTTTTTT. The encoded protein is CASSLAGTGVTGELFF.

A single count supports this clone. The V and J genes are TRBV9 and TRBJ1-5, with TRBD1 as a possible D gene (6 bases). The CDR3 totals 13 residues. V lost 3 bases and J 4 bases, leaving 8 bases between the germline ends. Per the germline V gene, CDR1 is SGDLS and CDR2 is YYNGEE. The CDR3 region has the DNA TGTGCCAGCAGCGGGACAGAAAATCAGCCCCAGCATTTT. Protein sequence: CASSGTENQPQHF.

The V call is TRBV7-2, the J call TRBJ2-1, with D maybe TRBD2 (6 bases). Between the trimmed V and J ends, which lost 1 base and 4 bases, there was a span of 14 bases. Germline V gene data show CDR1 as SGHTA and CDR2 as FQGNSA. The CDR3 consists of 16 residues. The DNA of the CDR3 is TGTGCCAGCAGCTTAGAAGTGGGACTTAAGTACAATGAGCAGTTCTTC. Its protein product is CASSLEVGLKYNEQFF.

This clone was counted only a few times. The genes are TRBV10-2 and TRBJ1-2; D remains ambiguous. V was shortened by 2 bases and J by 6 bases, with 7 bases between the two germline ends. This CDR3 comprises 12 residues. Germline CDR1 WSHSY, CDR2 SAAADI. The CDR3 nucleotides are TGCGCCAGCAGTGAGGGGAGGGATGGCTACACCTTC. This translates into CASSEGRDGYTF.

The chain employs TRBV6-5 and TRBJ1-3; D perhaps matches TRBD1 (5 bases). The germline V and J ends were trimmed by 7 bases and 7 bases, with 11 bases remaining between them. Germline CDR1 is MNHEY and CDR2 is SVGAGI. The CDR3 runs 12 residues. Written as DNA, the CDR3 is TGTGCCAGCACTGGGGGGGGGAACACCATATATTTT. Amino acids: CASTGGGNTIYF.

This clone was detected a few times. This chain connects TRBV4-2 to TRBJ2-5, with TRBD2 matching 13 bases. Germline CDR1 and CDR2: LGHNA and YNFKEQ. The length of the CDR3 is 19 residues. V lost 0 bases and J lost 7; bases outside the gene matches: 14. In nucleotides, the CDR3 is TGTGCCAGCAGCCAAGATTGGCCACTAGCGGGGGGGCCTGGTGGGACCCAGTACTTC. Translation gives CASSQDWPLAGGPGGTQYF.

This chain connects TRBV27 to TRBJ1-2; D may be TRBD1 (6 bases). The CDR3 spans 15 residues. Trimming cost V 7 bases and J 7 bases, with 22 bases left between them. The germline V gene has CDR1 MNHEY and CDR2 SMNVEV (reference sequence). As DNA, the CDR3 is TGTGCCAGCACCGGACAGTACCCCCCCGGCCTTGGCTACACCTTC. Its translation is CASTGQYPPGLGYTF.

The chain joins TRBV5-4 to TRBJ1-2; 7 bases map to TRBD1. The J segment lost 1 base and the V segment lost 4 bases, leaving 10 bases of the junction unmatched. Germline CDR1 SGHNT, CDR2 YYREEE (reference sequence). The CDR3 extends over 16 amino acids. In DNA, the CDR3 is TGTGCCAGCAGCCCCGGACAGGCGAACCTTAACTATGGCTACACCTTC. This sequence encodes CASSPGQANLNYGYTF.

The chain links TRBV7-9 to TRBJ1-3; 9 bases are shared with TRBD1. The junction had 9 bases not matched to a gene; V was cut back by 2 bases and J by 1 base. This CDR3 is 18 amino acids long. Germline CDR1 is SEHNR and CDR2 is FQNEAQ (reference sequence). CDR3 region: CASSLTGGKSGSGNTIYF. The CDR3 coding sequence is TGTGCCAGCAGCTTAACAGGGGGCAAATCTGGTTCTGGAAACACCATATATTTT.

The gene calls are TRBV2 and TRBJ2-7, with D possibly matching TRBD1 (6 bases). The CDR3 is made up of 13 amino acids. V gave up 6 bases and J gave up 1 base, with 10 bases separating them. Germline loops: CDR1 SNHLY, CDR2 FYNNEI. CDR3 nucleotides: TGTGCCAGCAGACAGGGTGGGTCCTACGAGCAGTACTTC. It specifies CASRQGGSYEQYF.

This clone was detected only once. The chain employs TRBV21-1 and TRBJ2-2; the DNA was not compared with TRBD1, the D call given in the table. TRBV21-1 is tagged as a pseudogene. The CDR3 spans 17 residues. CDR3 amino acids: CASSKGDGTGDTGELFF. The CDR3 bases are TGTGCCAGCAGCAAAGGAGACGGGACAGGAGACACCGGGGAGCTGTTTTTT.

The chain combines TRBV12-5 with TRBJ2-3; 10 nucleotides align to TRBD2. The CDR3 is 15 residues long. Germline trimming cut 5 bases from V and 6 bases from J; bases unmatched to any gene: 8. Germline V gives CDR1 LGHNT, CDR2 FRNRAP. In nucleotides, the CDR3 is TGTGCTAGTGGTCCGAGCGGGGGGGTTGCGGATACGCAGTATTTT. Encoded protein: CASGPSGGVADTQYF.

For this clone: The same CDR3 arises from other DNA sequences in this sample as well. The V call is TRBV18, the J call TRBJ2-7; 7 bases are a match to TRBD1. Germline V gene lookup returns CDR1 KGHSH and CDR2 LQKENI. V shed 3 bases and J 0 bases; nucleotides not matched to a gene: 5. The CDR3 is 15 amino acids. The CDR3 sequence: CASSPPGGDSYEQYF. The CDR3 DNA reads as TGTGCCAGCTCACCCCCAGGGGGTGACTCCTACGAGCAGTACTTC.